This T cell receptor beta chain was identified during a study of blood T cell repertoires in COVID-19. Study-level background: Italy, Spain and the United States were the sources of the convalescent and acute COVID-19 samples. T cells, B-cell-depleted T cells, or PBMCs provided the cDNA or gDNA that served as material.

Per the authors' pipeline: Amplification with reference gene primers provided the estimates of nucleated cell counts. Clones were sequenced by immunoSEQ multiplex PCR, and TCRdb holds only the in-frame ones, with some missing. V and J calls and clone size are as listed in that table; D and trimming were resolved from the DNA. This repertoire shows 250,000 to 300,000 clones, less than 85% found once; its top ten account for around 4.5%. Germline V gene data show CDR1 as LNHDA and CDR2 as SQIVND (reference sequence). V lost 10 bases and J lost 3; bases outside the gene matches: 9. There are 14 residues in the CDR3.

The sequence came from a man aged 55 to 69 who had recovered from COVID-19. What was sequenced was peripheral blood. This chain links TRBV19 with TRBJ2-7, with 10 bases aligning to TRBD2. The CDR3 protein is CATKWSSGSYEQYF. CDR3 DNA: TGTGCCACCAAGTGGTCTAGCGGGAGCTACGAGCAGTACTTC.